This T cell receptor (beta chain) was captured in a study of blood T cell repertoires in COVID-19. Study background: Samples representing acute and convalescent COVID-19 were sourced from the United States, Italy and Spain. Nucleic acid was either cDNA or gDNA, and it came from T cells, B-cell-depleted T cells, or PBMCs.

CDR3 size: 17 residues. V lost 4 bases to trimming and J lost 5 bases; unmatched junction nucleotides: 12. CDR1 SGHRS and CDR2 YFSETQ come from the germline V gene. Authors' processing steps: Amplification with reference gene primers provided the estimates of nucleated cell counts. Here immunoSEQ multiplex PCR was the method, and the copy in TCRdb shows in-frame clones only, minus some. Clone size and the V and J calls come from that table; the DNA yielded D and trimming. The table includes under 300,000 clones, roughly four fifths detected once. The clonotype was recovered from a woman aged 18-29 years with acute or convalescent COVID-19. The source material was peripheral blood. The V and J genes are TRBV5-1 and TRBJ2-5; 12 bases fit TRBD2. CDR3 nucleotide sequence: TGCGCCAGCAGCACCGCTACTGGACTAGCGGGACAGGAGACCCAGTACTTC. Its protein is CASSTATGLAGQETQYF.